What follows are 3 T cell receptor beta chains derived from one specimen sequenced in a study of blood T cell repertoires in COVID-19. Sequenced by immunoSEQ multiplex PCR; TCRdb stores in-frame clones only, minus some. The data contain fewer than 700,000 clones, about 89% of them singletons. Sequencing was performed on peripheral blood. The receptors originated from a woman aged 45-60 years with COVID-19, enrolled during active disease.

The CDR3 DNA sequence: TGTGCCAGCAGCTTAGTCAGCGTCCATCAGTACTTC. Residues: CASSLVSVHQYF. This rearrangement joins TRBV11-2 to TRBJ2-4; no clear D gene. CDR3 size: 12 residues. V shed 1 base and J shed 12 bases, with 10 bases lying between them. Germline V lookup: CDR1 SGHAT, CDR2 FQNNGV.

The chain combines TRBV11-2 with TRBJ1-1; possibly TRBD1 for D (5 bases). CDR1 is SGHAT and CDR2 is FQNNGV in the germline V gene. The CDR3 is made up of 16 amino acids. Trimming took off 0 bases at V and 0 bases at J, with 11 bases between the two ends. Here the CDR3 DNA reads TGTGCCAGCAGCTTAGACAGGGTACCTATGAACACTGAAGCTTTCTTT. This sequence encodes CASSLDRVPMNTEAFF.

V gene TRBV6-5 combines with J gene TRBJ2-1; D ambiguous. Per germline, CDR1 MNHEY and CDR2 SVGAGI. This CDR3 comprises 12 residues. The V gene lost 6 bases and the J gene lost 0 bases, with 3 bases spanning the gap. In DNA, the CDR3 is TGTGCCAGCAGGGCCTCCTACAATGAGCAGTTCTTC. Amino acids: CASRASYNEQFF.